The 23 T cell receptor beta chains given below trace back to one sample, sequenced in a study of T-cell reconstitution after alpha-beta-depleted transplantation in children. Unique molecular identifiers were used in preparing the TCRbeta library. TCRdb recomputed calls from the PCR reads with MiXCR, one row per CDR3 protein. Of 250,000 to 300,000 distinct CDR3 sequences in the sample, approximately 10% were seen once. Specimen: peripheral blood, collected 180 days after TCRalphabeta/CD19-depleted stem cell transplant. The receptors originated from a male patient between 2 and 10 years old who had a stem cell transplant for chronic granulomatous disease, so the T cells may come from the graft donor.

This clonotype was seen many times. The V call is TRBV29-1, the J call TRBJ2-1; TRBD2 agrees at 16 bases. Losses at the gene ends were 7 bases for V and 8 bases for J; bases not matched to a gene: 8. The CDR3 consists of 15 residues. The germline V gene encodes CDR1 SQVTM and CDR2 ANQGSEA. CDR3 bases: TGCAGCGCCCTGGGACTAGCGGGAGGGGGCCATGAGCAGTTCTTC. It yields the protein CSALGLAGGGHEQFF.

This chain joins TRBV11-1 and TRBJ1-6, with D possibly TRBD1 on 5 matching bases. Trimming pared 5 bases from V and 0 bases from J, leaving 23 bases between. In germline, CDR1 is SGHAT, CDR2 FQDESV (reference sequence). CDR3 length: 20 amino acids. CDR3 loop: CASSAGSGVWTSSYNSPLHF. The CDR3 nucleotides read TGTGCCAGCAGCGCCGGTTCGGGGGTTTGGACTAGCTCCTATAATTCACCCCTCCACTTT. Supplemented by reference TRBV11-1 and TRBJ1-6, the full variable domain reads EAEVAQSPRYKITEKSQAVAFWCDPISGHATLYWYRQILGQGPELLVQFQDESVVDDSQLPKDRFSAERLKGVDSTLKIQPAELGDSAMYLCASSAGSGVWTSSYNSPLHFGNGTRLTVT.

The rearrangement links TRBV7-6 to TRBJ1-1; tentatively, D is TRBD1 (6 bases). The CDR3 totals 14 residues. V lost 5 bases, J lost 4 bases, and 14 bases lay in between. Germline CDR1 and CDR2: SGHVS and FNYEAQ. The CDR3 nucleotides are TGTGCCAGCAGCCCCAGGGGTCTTGGCACTGAAGCTTTCTTT. Residues: CASSPRGLGTEAFF.

J is TRBJ2-3 and V is TRBV20-1, with D unresolved. The germline V gene encodes CDR1 DFQATT and CDR2 SNEGSKA (reference sequence). V was clipped by 5 bases and J by 3 bases, with 3 bases between them. The CDR3 consists of 10 residues. The CDR3: CSAATDTQYF. For the CDR3, the DNA is TGCAGTGCTGCGACAGATACGCAGTATTTT.

This clonotype came up many times. The V gene is TRBV4-2, the J gene TRBJ2-1; TRBD2 agrees at 7 bases. Unmatched junction bases numbered 11, after V lost 1 base and J lost 14 bases. The germline CDR1 and CDR2 sequences are LGHNA and YNFKEQ. The CDR3 has 14 residues. CDR3 in amino acids: CASSQAVREDVEFF. CDR3 sequence (DNA): TGTGCCAGCAGCCAAGCTGTACGGGAGGATGTGGAGTTCTTC.

The sample holds many counts of this clonotype. The chain employs TRBV20-1 and TRBJ2-7; 8 nucleotides line up with TRBD2. The CDR3 contains 13 residues. Trimming cost V 3 bases and J 6 bases; bases outside gene matches: 7. In germline, CDR1 is DFQATT, CDR2 SNEGSKA (reference sequence). Here the CDR3 DNA reads TGCAGTGCTAGGACTAGCGCCCCTGTCGAGCAGTACTTC. Residues: CSARTSAPVEQYF.

To note about this clonotype: A read error may be the cause here, since a much bigger clone is one base away. The rearrangement links TRBV27 to TRBJ1-4; perhaps TRBD1 as D (5 bases). From germline, CDR1 is MNHEY and CDR2 SMNVEV (reference sequence). The CDR3 sequence is 14 residues long. This CDR3 reads CASSPGPTNEKLLF. DNA for the CDR3: TGTGCCAGCAGCCCGGGGCCAACTAATGAAAAACTGTTATTT.

Ten or more counts support this clonotype. The genes are TRBV3-1 and TRBJ1-2, with D maybe TRBD1 (5 bases). Trimming took off 3 bases at V and 4 bases at J, with 12 bases between the two ends. The CDR3 is 14 residues long. Per the germline V gene, CDR1 is LGHDT and CDR2 is YNNKEL (reference sequence). CDR3 in amino acids: CASSQGRQFYGYTF. CDR3 in DNA: TGTGCCAGCAGCCAGGGACGGCAATTCTATGGCTACACCTTC.

This chain links TRBV20-1 with TRBJ2-7; either TRBD1 or TRBD2 may fit D (5 bases each). CDR3 size: 16 residues. Trimming cost V 5 bases and J 4 bases, with 24 bases left between them. Germline lookup yields CDR1 DFQATT and CDR2 SNEGSKA (reference sequence). The CDR3 sequence is CSAGPAGRRSRYEQYF. CDR3 coding DNA: TGCAGTGCTGGACCAGCAGGGCGGAGGAGCCGATACGAGCAGTACTTC.

This clonotype was observed many times. The chain employs TRBV12-3 or TRBV12-4 and TRBJ2-7; 10 nucleotides match TRBD1. Losses at the gene ends were 6 bases for V and 2 bases for J; bases not matched to a gene: 10. This CDR3 has 16 amino acids. The CDR3 DNA reads as TGTGCCAGCAGCCGCTCCGGACAGGGGGTGCCCTACGAGCAGTACTTC. It codes for CASSRSGQGVPYEQYF.

This clonotype came up many times. The chain employs TRBV29-1 and TRBJ1-1; TRBD1 matches at 8 bases. The CDR3 has 13 residues. The V gene's germline CDR1 is SQVTM and CDR2 ANQGSEA. J was trimmed by 4 bases and V by 5 bases; bases with no gene match: 6. The CDR3 loop reads CSVLWTGRTEAFF. For the CDR3, the DNA is TGCAGCGTTCTTTGGACAGGGCGCACTGAAGCTTTCTTT.

This clonotype appeared many times. The V gene is TRBV25-1, the J gene TRBJ2-7; D perhaps matches TRBD2 (6 bases). Germline-derived CDR1 and CDR2 are MGHDK and SYGVNS. Trimming removed 3 bases at V and 3 bases at J, with 12 bases between. This CDR3 spans 14 amino acids. In DNA, the CDR3 is TGTGCCAGCAGTGATCGTCCGCGGGACTACGAGCAGTACTTC. Its protein product is CASSDRPRDYEQYF.

Worth noting for this clonotype: The junction differs from germline at one of its ends, possibly a read error. V and J are TRBV28 and TRBJ2-2; 11 bases fit TRBD1. Per the germline V gene, CDR1 is MDHEN and CDR2 is SYDVKM. The CDR3 length is 14 residues. The CDR3 region is CASRCGQGAREQFF. CDR3 nucleotides: TGTGCCAGCAGATGCGGACAGGGGGCCAGGGAGCAGTTTTTT.

This clonotype was seen at least ten times. The chain has TRBV28 and TRBJ1-5; possible D gene TRBD1, 5 bases. Per the germline V gene, CDR1 is MDHEN and CDR2 is SYDVKM. This CDR3 contains 15 residues. Trimming took off 3 bases at V and 0 bases at J, with 9 bases between the two ends. CDR3 sequence reads: CASSFFQGSNQPQHF. The CDR3 bases are TGTGCCAGCAGTTTTTTCCAGGGTAGCAATCAGCCCCAGCATTTT.

For this clonotype: The junction shows a germline mismatch at one end, possibly a read error. The chain carries TRBV19 and TRBJ2-1; TRBD1 might be the D (6 bases). The CDR3 consists of 11 residues. Germline V gives CDR1 LNHDA, CDR2 SQIVND (reference sequence). The CDR3 protein is CASSSAGVEIF. The CDR3 DNA reads as TGTGCCAGTAGTTCCGCAGGGGTAGAGATCTTC. The full variable domain, with the rest looked up from reference TRBV19 and TRBJ2-1, is DGGITQSPKYLFRKEGQNVTLSCEQNLNHDAMYWYRQDPGQGLRLIYYSQIVNDFQKGDIAEGYSVSREKKESFPLTVTSAQKNPTAFYLCASSSAGVEIFGPGTRLTVL.

The sample holds many counts of this clonotype. The J gene is TRBJ2-2, the V gene TRBV12-3 or TRBV12-4; tentative D call: TRBD2 (6 bases). V was pared by 6 bases and J by 7 bases, with 18 bases between. The CDR3 covers 15 residues. The CDR3 nucleotides are TGTGCCAGCAGCCTGCACGGAGGGAAGAGCGGGGAGCTGTTTTTT. Translated, it gives CASSLHGGKSGELFF.

This clonotype was recorded at least ten times. The chain couples TRBV7-2 to TRBJ2-3; D call uncertain. CDR1 is SGHTA and CDR2 is FQGNSA in the germline V gene. Trimming pared 1 base from V and 1 base from J, leaving 9 bases between. This CDR3 is 15 amino acids long. The CDR3 DNA reads TGTGCCAGCAGCTTAGATCCTAAGCGCACAGATACGCAGTATTTT. It encodes CASSLDPKRTDTQYF.

Comment on this clonotype: A much larger clone differs by one base, so this may be a read error. J is TRBJ2-1 and V is TRBV12-3 or TRBV12-4; TRBD2 aligns across 10 bases. The CDR3 has 15 residues. V was pared by 7 bases and J by 7 bases, with 10 bases of the junction left unmatched. This CDR3 is CASNLSGGAWNEQFF. CDR3 coding DNA: TGTGCCAGCAACTTAAGCGGGGGGGCTTGGAATGAGCAGTTCTTC.

The chain couples TRBV18 to TRBJ1-4; D gene uncertain. The V gene's germline CDR1 is KGHSH and CDR2 LQKENI. The V and J ends lost 3 bases and 8 bases respectively, with 13 bases between them. The CDR3 is made up of 14 amino acids. The CDR3 is CASSPGGLGEKLFF. CDR3 sequence (DNA): TGTGCCAGCTCACCTGGCGGATTGGGCGAAAAACTGTTTTTT.

The sample holds many counts of this clonotype. The J gene is TRBJ2-3, the V gene TRBV4-2; D unclear. Germline V lookup: CDR1 LGHNA, CDR2 YNFKEQ. CDR3 length: 14 amino acids. V lost 0 bases to trimming and J lost 2 bases, with 6 bases between them. CDR3 residues: CASSQDRTTDTQYF. The CDR3 region has the DNA TGTGCCAGCAGCCAAGACCGAACCACAGATACGCAGTATTTT.

This clonotype has ten or more counts. The chain carries TRBV6-1 and TRBJ2-7; a weak D match, TRBD1 (5 bases). There are 15 residues in the CDR3. Trimming shortened V by 2 bases and J by 2 bases, and 13 bases separated the two germline ends. The germline V gene encodes CDR1 MNHNS and CDR2 SASEGT. The CDR3, as DNA: TGTGCCAGCAGTGAAACGACAGTCCGCACCTACGAGCAGTACTTC. This codes for CASSETTVRTYEQYF.

With regard to this clonotype: A much larger clone differs from this one at a single base, so this may be a read error. The chain employs TRBV24-1 and TRBJ2-1; D not resolved. CDR3 length: 11 residues. Germline CDR1 and CDR2: KGHDR and SFDVKD. The CDR3 DNA is TGTGCCACCAGTGATTTGTCTGAGCTGTTCTTC. Translated, it gives CATSDLSELFF.

This clonotype was recorded at least ten times. The chain links TRBV5-1 to TRBJ2-3; the match to TRBD2 covers 11 bases. The CDR3 contains 14 residues. The junction had 6 bases not matched to a gene; V was cut back by 7 bases and J by 5 bases. The germline V gene has CDR1 SGHRS and CDR2 YFSETQ. Here the CDR3 DNA reads TGCGCCAGCGGATTGGGGACTAGCGGAGATACGCAGTATTTT. Translated, it gives CASGLGTSGDTQYF.